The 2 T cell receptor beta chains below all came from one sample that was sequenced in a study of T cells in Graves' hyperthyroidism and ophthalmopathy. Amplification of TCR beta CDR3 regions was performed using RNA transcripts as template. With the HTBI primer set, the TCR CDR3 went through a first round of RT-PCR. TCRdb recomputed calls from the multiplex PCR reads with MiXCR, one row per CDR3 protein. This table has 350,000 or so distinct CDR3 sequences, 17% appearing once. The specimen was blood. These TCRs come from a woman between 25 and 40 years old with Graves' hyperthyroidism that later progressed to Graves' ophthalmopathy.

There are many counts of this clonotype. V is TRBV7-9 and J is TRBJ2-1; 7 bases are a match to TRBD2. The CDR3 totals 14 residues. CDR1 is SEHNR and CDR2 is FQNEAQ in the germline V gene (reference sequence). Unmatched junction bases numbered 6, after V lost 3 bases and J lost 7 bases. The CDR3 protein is CASSLGKRGNEQFF. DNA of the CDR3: TGTGCCAGCAGCTTGGGCAAGCGGGGTAATGAGCAGTTCTTC.

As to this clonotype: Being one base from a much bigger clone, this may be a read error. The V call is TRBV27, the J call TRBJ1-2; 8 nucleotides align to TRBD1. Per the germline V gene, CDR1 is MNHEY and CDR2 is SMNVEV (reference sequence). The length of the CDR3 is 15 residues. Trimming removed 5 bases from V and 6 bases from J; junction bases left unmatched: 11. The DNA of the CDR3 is TGTGCCAGCAGTCCACGTACAGGGGGGCTCCATGGCTACACCTTC. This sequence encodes CASSPRTGGLHGYTF.